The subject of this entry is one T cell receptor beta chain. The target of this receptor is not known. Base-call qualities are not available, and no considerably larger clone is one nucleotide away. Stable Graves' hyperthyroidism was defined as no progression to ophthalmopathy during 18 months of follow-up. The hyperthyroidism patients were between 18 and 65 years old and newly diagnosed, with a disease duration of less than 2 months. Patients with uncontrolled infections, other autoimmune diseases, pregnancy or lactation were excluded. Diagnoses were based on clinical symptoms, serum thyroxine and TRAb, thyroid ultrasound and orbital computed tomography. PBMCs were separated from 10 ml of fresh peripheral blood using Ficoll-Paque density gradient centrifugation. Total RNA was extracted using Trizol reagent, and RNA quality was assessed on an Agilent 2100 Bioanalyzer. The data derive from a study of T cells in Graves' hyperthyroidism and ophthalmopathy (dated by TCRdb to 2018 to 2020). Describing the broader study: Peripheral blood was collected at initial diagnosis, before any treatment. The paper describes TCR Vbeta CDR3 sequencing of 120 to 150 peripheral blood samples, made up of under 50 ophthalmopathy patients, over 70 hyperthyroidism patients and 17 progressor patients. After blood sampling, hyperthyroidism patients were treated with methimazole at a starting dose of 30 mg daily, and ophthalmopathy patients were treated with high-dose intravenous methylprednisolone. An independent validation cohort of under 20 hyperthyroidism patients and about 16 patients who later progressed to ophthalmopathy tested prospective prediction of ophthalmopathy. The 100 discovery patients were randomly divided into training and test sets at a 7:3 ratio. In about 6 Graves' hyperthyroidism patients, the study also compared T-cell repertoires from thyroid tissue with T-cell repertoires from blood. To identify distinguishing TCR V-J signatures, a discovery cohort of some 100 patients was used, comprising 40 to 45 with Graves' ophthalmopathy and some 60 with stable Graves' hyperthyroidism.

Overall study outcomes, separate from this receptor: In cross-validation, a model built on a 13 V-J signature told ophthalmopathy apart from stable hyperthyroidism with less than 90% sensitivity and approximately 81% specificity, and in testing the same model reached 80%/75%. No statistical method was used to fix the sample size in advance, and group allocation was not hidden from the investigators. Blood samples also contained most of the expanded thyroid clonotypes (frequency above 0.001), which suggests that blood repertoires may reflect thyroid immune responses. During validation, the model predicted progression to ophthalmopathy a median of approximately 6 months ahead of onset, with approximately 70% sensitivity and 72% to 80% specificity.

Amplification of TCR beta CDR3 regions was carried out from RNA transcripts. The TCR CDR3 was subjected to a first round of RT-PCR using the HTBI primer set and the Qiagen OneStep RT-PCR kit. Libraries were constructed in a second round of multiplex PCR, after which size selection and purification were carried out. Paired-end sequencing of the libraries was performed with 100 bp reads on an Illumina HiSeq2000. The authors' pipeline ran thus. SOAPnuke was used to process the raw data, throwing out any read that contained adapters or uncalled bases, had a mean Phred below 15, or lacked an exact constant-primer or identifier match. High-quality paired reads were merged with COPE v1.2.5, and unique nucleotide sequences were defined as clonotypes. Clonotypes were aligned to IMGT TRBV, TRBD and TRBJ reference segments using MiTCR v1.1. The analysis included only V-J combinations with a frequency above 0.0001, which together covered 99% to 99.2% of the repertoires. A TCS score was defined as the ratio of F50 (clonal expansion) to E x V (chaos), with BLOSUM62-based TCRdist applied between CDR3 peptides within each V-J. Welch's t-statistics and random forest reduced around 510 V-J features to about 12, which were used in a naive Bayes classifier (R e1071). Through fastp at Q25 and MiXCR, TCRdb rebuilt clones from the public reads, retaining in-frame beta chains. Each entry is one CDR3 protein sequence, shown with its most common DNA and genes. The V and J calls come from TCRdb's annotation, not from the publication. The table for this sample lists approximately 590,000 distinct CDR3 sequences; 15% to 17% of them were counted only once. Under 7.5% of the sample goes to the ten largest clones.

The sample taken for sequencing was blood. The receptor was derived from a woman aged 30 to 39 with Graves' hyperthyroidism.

Here the CDR3 is given as CASSLSTGTGGTDTQYF. At the DNA level, the sequence is TGTGCCAGCTCCCTTAGTACCGGGACGGGGGGCACAGATACGCAGTATTTT. The receptor chain draws on TRBV18 and TRBJ2-3; TRBD2 might be the D gene, on 6 matching bases. V sheds 6 bases and J sheds 1 base, leaving 20 bases between their ends. The germline V gene specifies KGHSH as CDR1 and LQKENI as CDR2. The CDR3, cysteine through phenylalanine, is 17 amino acids long. CDR3 DNA only is kept here, 51 bases in frame from base 1.